The rows below give T cell receptor beta chains drawn from one sample of a study of T cell changes during pregnancy in multiple sclerosis. Clones were read by immunoSEQ multiplex PCR, and TCRdb kept only the in-frame ones, dropping some. This table has under 70,000 clones, about nine tenths appearing once. The material sequenced was CD4+ T cells from peripheral blood mononuclear cells, taken after pregnancy. The origin of the receptors is a female donor with multiple sclerosis, enrolled in a pregnancy study. The CDR3 runs from the conserved cysteine through the conserved F or W. The order of the fields is clone size, V gene, D gene, J gene, CDR3 DNA, CDR3 protein. D genes are given only for firm matches. A row's size may be missing; if present it is once, few, many or a size class.

>.|TRBV25-1|.|TRBJ1-5
TGTGCCAGCAGCCAGGGTAGGGGAAATCCCCAGCATTTT
CASSQGRGNPQHF
>.|TRBV13|.|TRBJ1-2
TGTGCCAGCAGCTTAGGGGCAGTCAATGGCTACACCTTC
CASSLGAVNGYTF
>.|TRBV30|.|TRBJ1-1
TGTGCCTGGAGGCGGGCCCCGCGGGTTTCTGAAGCTTTCTTT
CAWRRAPRVSEAFF
>.|TRBV7-2|.|TRBJ1-2
TGTGCCAGCAGCTTAGGGACAGACTATGGCTACACCTTC
CASSLGTDYGYTF
>.|TRBV6-5|TRBD1|TRBJ2-7
TGTGCCAGCAGTTACTTTCCGGGACAGGGGGCAGGGGAGCAGTACTTC
CASSYFPGQGAGEQYF
>.|TRBV25-1|.|TRBJ1-2
TGTGCCAGCATGCGGACAAACTATGGCTACACCTTC
CASMRTNYGYTF
>.|TRBV11-2|.|TRBJ1-2
TGTGCCAGCAGCTTAGATCCGGGTCACTATGGCTACACCTTC
CASSLDPGHYGYTF
>.|TRBV6-5|TRBD1|TRBJ2-7
TGTGCCAGCAGAGGGACAGGGGTCGGGTACGAGCAGTACTTC
CASRGTGVGYEQYF
>.|TRBV11-3|.|TRBJ2-5
TGTGCCAGCAGCTTAGACGGGGGTAGGGCGGAAGAGACCCAGTACTTC
CASSLDGGRAEETQYF
>.|TRBV7-3|TRBD1|TRBJ1-1
TGTGCCAGCAGCTTACAGGGGGCTGTGAACACTGAAGCTTTCTTT
CASSLQGAVNTEAFF
>once|TRBV9|.|TRBJ2-5
TGTGCCAGCAGCGTAGAAGGGAGAAAGACCCAGTACTTC
CASSVEGRKTQYF
>.|TRBV5-6|TRBD1|TRBJ1-5
TGTGCCAGCAGCTCGGACAGGGTCAATCAGCCCCAGCATTTT
CASSSDRVNQPQHF
>.|TRBV18|TRBD2|TRBJ2-3
TGTGCCAGCTCACCGCGCCTAGCGGGGGGTACTAGCACAGATACGCAGTATTTT
CASSPRLAGGTSTDTQYF
>.|TRBV18|.|TRBJ2-5
TGTGCCAGCTCACCTTATCGATCAGGGGTGGTGGAGACCCAGTACTTC
CASSPYRSGVVETQYF
>.|TRBV4-2|.|TRBJ1-4
TGTGCCAGCAGCCAAGATTCCTCACTTAATGAAAAACTGTTTTTT
CASSQDSSLNEKLFF
>.|TRBV7-2|TRBD1|TRBJ2-7
TGTGCCAGCAGCTCTCCGGACAGGGGCGCGTACGAGCAGTACTTC
CASSSPDRGAYEQYF
>.|TRBV5-1|.|TRBJ1-2
TGCGCCAGCAGCTTAGCGGGGGAATATGGCTACACCTTC
CASSLAGEYGYTF
>.|TRBV10-3|.|TRBJ2-7
TGTGCCATCAGTGGCACCGACAGGCCATCCTCCTACGAGCAGTACTTC
CAISGTDRPSSYEQYF
>.|TRBV5-6|TRBD1|TRBJ2-7
TGTGCCAGCAGCCCGACGGGACAGGCCTACGAGCAGTACTTC
CASSPTGQAYEQYF
>.|TRBV4-2|.|TRBJ1-2
TGTGCCAGCAGCCAAGATATCTATGGCTACACCTTC
CASSQDIYGYTF
>.|TRBV9|TRBD2|TRBJ2-3
TGTGCCAGCAGCACCCGCGGGGGGGCCTGGGCTCACACAGATACGCAGTATTTT
CASSTRGGAWAHTDTQYF
>once|TRBV13|.|TRBJ2-7
TGTGCCAGCAGCTTATATAACAGGGAACATGGCTCCTACGAGCAGTACTTC
CASSLYNREHGSYEQYF
>.|TRBV13|TRBD1|TRBJ2-7
TGTGCCAGCAGCCGGACAGGCCCACGGAACGAGCAGTACTTC
CASSRTGPRNEQYF
>few|TRBV9|TRBD1|TRBJ1-1
TGTGCCAGCAGCGTATCAGGGGGCCTTACCCCAAACCAGAACACTGAAGCTTTCTTT
CASSVSGGLTPNQNTEAFF
>.|TRBV6-6|.|TRBJ1-4
TGTGCCAGCAGTTACGGCCAGGGTTTCGATAATGAAAAACTGTTTTTT
CASSYGQGFDNEKLFF
>once|TRBV4-1|TRBD1|TRBJ1-5
TGCGCCAGCAGCCAAGAAGGACAGGGAGGAGGGAGCAATCAGCCCCAGCATTTT
CASSQEGQGGGSNQPQHF
>.|TRBV7-8|.|TRBJ1-1
TGTGCCAGCAGCCCTAGCTCGGTCAGAATGAACACTGAAGCTTTCTTT
CASSPSSVRMNTEAFF
>.|TRBV18|.|TRBJ1-2
TGTGCCAGCTCACCATCTCGGGACTATAACTATGGCTACACCTTC
CASSPSRDYNYGYTF
>.|TRBV7-2|.|TRBJ1-6
TGTGCCAGCAGCTTCAGGGAATATAATTCACCCCTCCACTTT
CASSFREYNSPLHF
>.|TRBV2|.|TRBJ1-5
TGTGCCAGCAGACAGTTCAATCAGCCCCAGCATTTT
CASRQFNQPQHF
>.|TRBV11-3|.|TRBJ1-1
TGTGCCAGCAGCGCGATCGACTCTACGTACCTGGGTGAAGCTTTCTTT
CASSAIDSTYLGEAFF
>.|TRBV7-9|TRBD1|TRBJ1-3
TGTGCCAGCAGCCCACTCGAGGACAGGGGTTACGGAAACACCATATATTTT
CASSPLEDRGYGNTIYF
>.|TRBV9|.|TRBJ1-1
TGTGCCAGCAGCGTATCGGGGGAGGGCACTGAAGCTTTCTTT
CASSVSGEGTEAFF
>few|TRBV6-5|.|TRBJ1-5
TGTGCCAGCACAGCGGGCGGAAATCAGCCCCAGCATTTT
CASTAGGNQPQHF